Detailed here is one TCR beta chain. The data were obtained in a study of cytomegalovirus exposure and HLA in healthy donors. PCR primers comprised 60 Vbeta and 13 Jbeta primers. Some clones are missing from TCRdb's copy, which holds only in-frame ones; the method was immunoSEQ multiplex PCR. The profile shows 100,000 to 150,000 clones, approximately 80% of them singletons. Sequencing was performed on PBMCs. The TCR originated in a female donor in good health and CMV-seronegative.

CDR3 sequence reads: CASSLGFGQGVYEQYF. For the CDR3, the DNA is TGCGCCAGCAGCTTGGGTTTCGGACAGGGTGTCTACGAGCAGTACTTC. The chain employs TRBV5-1 and TRBJ2-7; TRBD1 aligns across 8 bases. The ends lost 0 bases at V and 3 bases at J; junction bases unmatched: 8. There are 16 residues in the CDR3. From germline, CDR1 is SGHRS and CDR2 YFSETQ. The full variable domain, with the rest looked up from reference TRBV5-1 and TRBJ2-7, is KAGVTQTPRYLIKTRGQQVTLSCSPISGHRSVSWYQQTPGQGLQFLFEYFSETQRNKGNFPGRFSGRQFSNSRSEMNVSTLELGDSALYLCASSLGFGQGVYEQYFGPGTRLTVT.